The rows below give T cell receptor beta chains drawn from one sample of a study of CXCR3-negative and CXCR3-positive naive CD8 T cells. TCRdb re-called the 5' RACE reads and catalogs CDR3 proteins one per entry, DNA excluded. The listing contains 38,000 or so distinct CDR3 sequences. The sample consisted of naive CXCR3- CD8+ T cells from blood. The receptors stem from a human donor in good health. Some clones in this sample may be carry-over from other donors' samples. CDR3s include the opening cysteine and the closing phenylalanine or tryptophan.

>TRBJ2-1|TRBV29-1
CSSPRQGGLYEQFF
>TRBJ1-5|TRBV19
CASTLSEYSNQPQHF
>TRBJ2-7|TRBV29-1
CSVPGQGGLRYF
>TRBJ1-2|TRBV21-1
CASSNSFPGTDYGYTF
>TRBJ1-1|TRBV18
CASSPEGRTEAFF
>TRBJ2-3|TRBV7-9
CASSFDRDPDTQYF
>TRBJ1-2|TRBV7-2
CASSSGQGLLYGYTF
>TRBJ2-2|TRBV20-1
CSAWTGSHGELFF
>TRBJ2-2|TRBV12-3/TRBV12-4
CASSRDSHTGELFF
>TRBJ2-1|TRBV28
CASSVSGNRRNEQFF